These 17 T cell receptor beta chains originate from one sample sequenced in a study of cytomegalovirus exposure and HLA in healthy donors. Using immunoSEQ multiplex PCR, the repertoire was profiled, and TCRdb retains in-frame clones only, with some absent. The table lists 150,000 to 160,000 clones, approximately 86% of them singletons, with approximately 20% in the top ten. Sequencing was performed on PBMCs. These TCRs come from a man aged 18 to 29 in good health and CMV-seropositive.

J is TRBJ1-3 and V is TRBV18, with TRBD1 matching 11 bases. Trimming cost V 4 bases and J 2 bases; bases outside gene matches: 4. This CDR3 contains 16 residues. The germline gives CDR1 KGHSH, CDR2 LQKENI. The CDR3 here is CASSRTGQGAGNTIYF. CDR3 in DNA: TGTGCCAGCTCACGCACGGGACAGGGGGCTGGAAACACCATATATTTT.

CDR3 nucleotide sequence: TGTGCCAGCACCGATCCGGGACTAGCGGGGTGGAGCTCCTACGAGCAGTACTTC. Encoded protein: CASTDPGLAGWSSYEQYF. The rearrangement links TRBV4-2 to TRBJ2-7; 13 positions match TRBD2. From germline, CDR1 is LGHNA and CDR2 YNFKEQ. The CDR3 loop spans 18 amino acids. V lost 7 bases and J lost 0; bases outside the gene matches: 12.

This clone was picked up a small number of times. The rearrangement uses TRBV20-1 and TRBJ1-6; no firm D call. The germline V gene encodes CDR1 DFQATT and CDR2 SNEGSKA (reference sequence). This CDR3 spans 9 amino acids. Between the trimmed V and J ends, which lost 7 bases and 9 bases, there was a span of 4 bases. CDR3 in amino acids: CSGGSPLHF. The CDR3, as DNA: TGCAGTGGCGGTTCACCCCTCCACTTT.

This clone was seen a handful of times. This sequence joins TRBV6-4 and TRBJ1-6; no clear D. V was pared by 2 bases and J by 7 bases, with 6 bases between. CDR3 length: 13 residues. Germline lookup yields CDR1 MRHNA and CDR2 SNTAGT. CDR3 loop: CASSDSPNSPLHF. In DNA form, the CDR3 reads TGTGCCAGCAGTGACAGCCCAAATTCACCCCTCCACTTT.

This sequence joins TRBV18 and TRBJ1-3, with 7 bases identical to TRBD1. CDR3 length equals 14 residues. V was pared by 4 bases and J by 1 base, with 1 base of the junction left unmatched. From germline, CDR1 is KGHSH and CDR2 LQKENI. The CDR3 region is CASSLQGSGNTIYF. The CDR3, as DNA: TGTGCCAGCTCACTACAGGGGTCTGGAAACACCATATATTTT.

The DNA of the CDR3 is TGTGCCAGCAGCCTACAGGGGACTAACTATGGCTACACCTTC. Translated, it gives CASSLQGTNYGYTF. The chain has TRBV7-3 and TRBJ1-2, with 7 bases lining up with TRBD1. Trimming cost V 5 bases and J 0 bases; bases outside gene matches: 3. Germline V CDR1 and CDR2: SGHTA, FQGTGA. This CDR3 is 14 amino acids long.

The J gene is TRBJ2-3, the V gene TRBV2; the match to TRBD2 covers 7 bases. Germline trimming cut 7 bases from V and 1 base from J; bases unmatched to any gene: 5. Germline V CDR1 and CDR2: SNHLY, FYNNEI. The CDR3 loop spans 14 amino acids. CDR3 in DNA: TGTGCCAGCAAGACTAGCTTGGGCACAGATACGCAGTATTTT. Amino acids: CASKTSLGTDTQYF.

The chain is built from TRBV7-9 and TRBJ1-4; D is unclear. Germline V gives CDR1 SEHNR, CDR2 FQNEAQ (reference sequence). Trimming took off 5 bases at V and 4 bases at J, with 17 bases between the two ends. CDR3 length: 16 amino acids. This CDR3 reads CASSPEGRQRNEKLFF. DNA of the CDR3: TGTGCCAGCAGCCCAGAGGGTCGGCAACGTAATGAAAAACTGTTTTTT.

This rearrangement joins TRBV7-8 to TRBJ1-3; TRBD1 might be the D (6 bases). The V end lost 1 base, the J end lost 3 bases, and 7 bases lay between the germline ends. Germline values: CDR1 SGHVS, CDR2 FQNEAQ. The CDR3 spans 14 residues. The CDR3 loop reads CASSLVRGGNTIYF. CDR3 nucleotide sequence: TGTGCCAGCAGCTTAGTCAGGGGTGGAAACACCATATATTTT. The full variable domain, with the rest looked up from reference TRBV7-8 and TRBJ1-3, is GAGVSQSPRYKVAKRGQDVALRCDPISGHVSLFWYQQALGQGPEFLTYFQNEAQLDKSGLPSDRFFAERPEGSVSTLKIQRTQQEDSAVYLCASSLVRGGNTIYFGEGSWLTVV.

CDR3 in amino acids: CASTRGEYNQPQHF. The DNA for the CDR3 is TGTGCCAGCACCCGCGGGGAGTATAATCAGCCCCAGCATTTT. J is TRBJ1-5 and V is TRBV2; D gene unclear. CDR3 size: 14 residues. Between the trimmed V and J ends, which lost 7 bases and 4 bases, there was a span of 14 bases. Germline assignment: CDR1 SNHLY and CDR2 FYNNEI.

The chain couples TRBV6-5 to TRBJ1-1; a weak D match, TRBD1 (5 bases). Trimming left V 2 bases short and J 1 base short, with 14 bases between. The CDR3 sequence is 16 residues long. Germline V gene lookup returns CDR1 MNHEY and CDR2 SVGAGI. CDR3 region: CASSYVGGTANTEAFF. DNA for the CDR3: TGTGCCAGCAGTTACGTCGGCGGGACGGCGAACACTGAAGCTTTCTTT.

The rearrangement links TRBV9 to TRBJ1-2; D is perhaps TRBD1 (6 bases). The length of the CDR3 is 16 residues. V was clipped by 3 bases and J by 0 bases, with 15 bases between them. CDR1 is SGDLS, CDR2 YYNGEE, per germline. The DNA for the CDR3 is TGTGCCAGCAGCGAGAGAGGACAGAACGCTAACTATGGCTACACCTTC. It yields the protein CASSERGQNANYGYTF.

The gene calls are TRBV6-1 and TRBJ1-2, with 10 bases identical to TRBD1. The CDR3 has 16 residues. After removal of 2 bases from V and 6 bases from J, the junction contained 9 bases not matched to a gene. Germline assignment: CDR1 MNHNS and CDR2 SASEGT. The CDR3 is CASSEPATGGSHGYTF. The CDR3 region has the DNA TGTGCCAGCAGTGAACCCGCGACAGGGGGCTCTCATGGCTACACCTTC.

The CDR3 sequence: CASSLTNSKAFF. The CDR3 nucleotides read TGTGCCAGCAGCCTGACGAACAGTAAAGCTTTCTTT. The chain has TRBV11-2 and TRBJ1-1, with D hard to call. The CDR3 has 12 amino acids. Germline values: CDR1 SGHAT, CDR2 FQNNGV. Trimming shortened V by 5 bases and J by 9 bases, and 13 bases separated the two germline ends.

The rearrangement uses TRBV6-1 and TRBJ1-1, with 7 nucleotides matching TRBD1. Germline assignment: CDR1 MNHNS and CDR2 SASEGT. The CDR3 is 15 amino acids. V was pared by 3 bases and J by 5 bases, with 9 bases of the junction left unmatched. CDR3 sequence (DNA): TGTGCCAGCAGTGACGCTCCAGGGGGGCCTACTGAAGCTTTCTTT. It translates to CASSDAPGGPTEAFF.

Here the CDR3 reads CASSQASTGTGANIQYF. The DNA of the CDR3 is TGTGCCAGCAGCCAAGCTTCGACCGGGACAGGGGCAAACATTCAGTACTTC. The chain uses TRBV4-2 and TRBJ2-4; 10 nucleotides line up with TRBD1. From germline, CDR1 is LGHNA and CDR2 YNFKEQ. Germline trimming cut 1 base from V and 6 bases from J; bases unmatched to any gene: 9. The CDR3 totals 17 residues.

This rearrangement joins TRBV4-3 to TRBJ1-5; D ambiguous. V was clipped by 1 base and J by 0 bases, with 16 bases between them. The CDR3 runs to 18 residues. Germline-derived CDR1 and CDR2 are LGHNA and YSLEER. CDR3 DNA sequence: TGCGCCAGCAGCCAAGGCCGGGGAGACGGGCATAGCAATCAGCCCCAGCATTTT. Protein sequence: CASSQGRGDGHSNQPQHF.